Reported below is one T cell receptor (beta chain). As yet, its antigen is unknown. This entry comes from a study of shared clonotypes between healthy human individuals. Study conclusions and caveats: Relative to memory subsets, naive subsets generally showed larger estimated richness. How much donors shared clonotypes was expected to be affected by sequencing depth.

Study processing details: Owing to the provision of junction-only sequences devoid of quality scores by immunoSEQ, filtering differed. Sequenced by immunoSEQ multiplex PCR; TCRdb stores in-frame clones only, minus some. V and J calls plus clone size are reproduced from that table; the DNA served to infer D and trimming. This table has 800,000 to 1,200,000 clones, around 78% appearing once. Per the germline V gene, CDR1 is MDHEN and CDR2 is SYDVKM. Trimming at V came to 3 bases and at J to 5 bases, leaving 9 bases not matched to a gene. This CDR3 has 15 residues. The clonotype comes from a man aged 18 to 30 in good health. Some clones in this sample may be carry-over from other donors' samples. Sequencing input: memory CD4+ T cells from PBMCs. The subset: CD45RA-negative fraction. The V gene is TRBV28, the J gene TRBJ2-5; 7 nucleotides match TRBD2. CDR3 nucleotide sequence: TGTGCCAGCAGTTTGAACGGGAGGAGAGGGGAGACCCAGTACTTC. Amino acid sequence: CASSLNGRRGETQYF.